This T cell receptor beta chain was sequenced during a study of shared T cell receptors in the human thymus listed by TCRdb under 2021. For context, the study as a whole: The study examined how self-reactive, shared T-cell receptor alpha chains are generated in the human thymus.

Notes on this clone: Its antigen is currently not known. No base-level quality is on record; no much larger clone is a single base apart.

Library preparation used the immunoSEQ multiplex PCR assay. TCRdb took over this immuneACCESS table, retaining in-frame rearrangements with V and J assigned. Such tables are incomplete; in checked studies, under half of the missing clones stem from an unresolved V gene, and the remainder is unexplained. Here the sample has around 340,000 clones; 95% occur a single time. The top ten constitute roughly 0.02% of the sample. V is clipped by 6 bases and J by 6 bases, and the sequence between their germline boundaries is 30 bases long. The CDR3 has 19 amino acids, counting the end cysteine and phenylalanine. The entry retains the CDR3 DNA only, 57 bases that are in frame from base 1. CDR1 and CDR2, looked up from the germline V gene (reference sequence), are LNHDA and SQIVND.

Here the chain combines TRBV19 and TRBJ1-5; TRBD1 could be the D gene, as 5 bases match. The sample taken for sequencing was thymocytes. This TCR was sampled from a human donor. In nucleotides, the sequence is TGTGCCAGTAGCGGAACCCGGGACCCTCGGCCGGATCGTTGTCAGCCCCAGCATTTT. This sequence encodes CASSGTRDPRPDRCQPQHF.